The rows below give T cell receptor beta chains drawn from one sample of a study of T cells after yellow fever vaccination. TCRdb analysed the 5' RACE reads with MiXCR anew, one entry per CDR3 protein. This table has around 610,000 distinct CDR3 sequences, 13% appearing once. The sample in question was PBMCs, obtained on the day of the yellow fever booster vaccination. The receptors originated from a man aged 30 to 39 who received the YFV17D yellow fever vaccine. The CDR3 runs from the conserved cysteine through the conserved F or W. A D gene is named only where the DNA matches it firmly. Size values are once, few and many counts, or a class for expanded clones, and some rows have none.

abundance	v_gene	d_gene	j_gene	CDR3aa
-	TRBV20-1	TRBD2	TRBJ2-3	CSASGRGSSGRVDTQYF
-	TRBV5-1	-	TRBJ2-1	CASSLASGQVNEQFF
many	TRBV5-1	-	TRBJ2-1	CASSLGVNEQFF
-	TRBV18	-	TRBJ2-1	CASARDYNEQFF
few	TRBV20-1	TRBD2	TRBJ2-7	CSATSGSLNEQYF
few	TRBV20-1	-	TRBJ2-7	CSASPGRGVPYEQYF
few	TRBV4-3	-	TRBJ1-3	CASSQVVGGDSSGNTIYF
few	TRBV6-5	-	TRBJ2-7	CASSYGNTYEQYF
few	TRBV28	TRBD1	TRBJ2-3	CASSLRGPGGTQYF
-	TRBV5-1	-	TRBJ2-3	CASSPQAGTDTQYF
-	TRBV5-1	-	TRBJ2-2	CASSLDSTGGIGELFF
-	TRBV6-6	TRBD2	TRBJ2-1	CASSYPAGVGFF
few	TRBV6-5	-	TRBJ2-3	CASSNGGTGGGTDTQYF
many	TRBV6-2/TRBV6-3	TRBD2	TRBJ2-7	CASSPLAGAYEQYF
few	TRBV23-1	-	TRBJ2-3	CARGGRSDTSSTDTQYF
-	TRBV24-1	-	TRBJ2-1	CATSAQGDSNNEQFF
many	TRBV14	-	TRBJ1-1	CASSQVRQMNTEAFF
few	TRBV20-1	TRBD1	TRBJ2-1	CSVSDRGSYNEQFF
few	TRBV19	TRBD1	TRBJ1-5	CASSTRTGGELANQPQHF
many	TRBV27	-	TRBJ1-1	CASSLKSNTEAFF
once	TRBV6-1	-	TRBJ2-3	CASNPGGGNTDTQYF
-	TRBV4-3	TRBD2	TRBJ2-1	CASSRGELLAGGPEGEQFF
-	TRBV6-1	TRBD2	TRBJ2-1	CASRPPTSGRNNEQFF
-	TRBV27	TRBD2	TRBJ2-2	CASQTRTSGRTGELFF
-	TRBV5-4	TRBD1	TRBJ2-7	CASSVNAGTGVSYEQYF
few	TRBV5-1	-	TRBJ2-3	CASNGPTGSTDTQYF
few	TRBV10-2	-	TRBJ2-3	CASSTSSTDTQYF
few	TRBV7-2	-	TRBJ2-1	CASSLRPGDDEQFF
-	TRBV18	TRBD1	TRBJ2-5	CASSHWTGTETQYF
-	TRBV7-9	-	TRBJ2-3	CASSFKGRLGDTQYF
-	TRBV20-1	TRBD2	TRBJ2-5	CSASLAGRNQETQYF
few	TRBV7-6	TRBD2	TRBJ2-1	CASSPSKLLAGVIEQFF
few	TRBV11-2	-	TRBJ2-1	CASSSTEPGDFF
-	TRBV20-1	TRBD1	TRBJ2-5	CSAREQGAETQYF
-	TRBV7-9	-	TRBJ2-7	CASTTSGEQYF
-	TRBV7-2	-	TRBJ2-5	CASTAPQETHYF
many	TRBV6-5	-	TRBJ2-7	CASSYSRGSWSYEQYF
few	TRBV6-1	-	TRBJ1-1	CASTNRDSNTEAFF
few	TRBV10-3	-	TRBJ2-1	CAISEYNEQFF
few	TRBV20-1	-	TRBJ1-1	CSASSRVGVTEAFF
few	TRBV12-3/TRBV12-4	TRBD2	TRBJ2-7	CASSFGLVDEQYF
-	TRBV20-1	-	TRBJ2-4	CSAPALAKNIQYF
-	TRBV20-1	-	TRBJ1-1	CSATKTANTEAFF
-	TRBV29-1	TRBD1	TRBJ2-3	CSVEEGTATDTQYF
-	TRBV20-1	-	TRBJ1-1	CSARDLQGKGLNTEAFF
-	TRBV7-3	-	TRBJ2-1	CASSPSPLPRGRAHNEQFF
-	TRBV12-3/TRBV12-4	TRBD2	TRBJ2-3	CASSTTSGGATDTQYF